These 5 T cell receptor beta chains originate from one sample sequenced in a study of cytomegalovirus exposure and HLA in healthy donors. It was with 60 Vbeta and 13 Jbeta primers that the PCR ran. This table comes from immunoSEQ multiplex PCR, and its TCRdb copy is limited to in-frame clones, with some not included. The repertoire includes 150,000 to 200,000 clones, roughly 77% of them detected once, and about 4.3% sits in the top ten. Input material: PBMCs. The receptor source for this set is a man aged 18 to 30 in good health and CMV-seropositive.

J is TRBJ2-3 and V is TRBV11-3; 8 bases are a match to TRBD2. CDR3 length: 16 residues. V shed 6 bases and J 0 bases; nucleotides not matched to a gene: 8. Per the germline V gene, CDR1 is SGHNT and CDR2 is YENEEA. For the CDR3, the DNA is TGTGCCAGCAGACGGGGACTAGGAGATAGCACAGATACGCAGTATTTT. Encoded protein: CASRRGLGDSTDTQYF.

This chain links TRBV29-1 with TRBJ2-3, with 8 nucleotides matching TRBD1. Germline loops: CDR1 SQVTM, CDR2 ANQGSEA. There are 13 residues in the CDR3. V lost 7 bases to trimming and J lost 5 bases; unmatched junction nucleotides: 8. The DNA for the CDR3 is TGCAGCGGCCTGGACAGGGTAGGAGATACGCAGTATTTT. Translated: CSGLDRVGDTQYF.

The V and J genes are TRBV19 and TRBJ2-5; TRBD2 matches at 9 bases. CDR1 is LNHDA, CDR2 SQIVND, per germline (reference sequence). This CDR3 has 18 residues. J gave up 4 bases and V 2 bases, and 14 bases lay outside the gene matches. The CDR3 spells CASSIRVRGGGASETQYF. Here the CDR3 DNA reads TGTGCCAGTAGTATAAGGGTTCGGGGCGGGGGGGCTTCAGAGACCCAGTACTTC.

The chain carries TRBV20-1 and TRBJ1-2, with 10 bases matching TRBD1. The CDR3 has 11 amino acids. J lost 14 bases, V lost 5 bases, and 8 bases had no gene match. The V gene's germline CDR1 is DFQATT and CDR2 SNEGSKA (reference sequence). CDR3 loop: CSALPRTGGTF. In DNA form, the CDR3 reads TGCAGTGCTCTTCCAAGGACAGGGGGAACCTTC.

This chain connects TRBV5-6 to TRBJ2-7; 7 nucleotides match TRBD1. The CDR3 is 15 residues long. From germline, CDR1 is SGHDT and CDR2 YYEEEE. Trimming took 3 bases from V and 4 from J; bases not matched to a gene: 10. This CDR3 is CASSSQGPNLYEQYV. The CDR3 nucleotides read TGTGCCAGCAGCTCACAGGGGCCGAACCTTTACGAGCAGTACGTC.